These T cell receptor beta chains were read from a single sample in a study of T cells after yellow fever vaccination. MiXCR was run by TCRdb on the 5' RACE reads, yielding one entry per CDR3 protein. The table lists 300,000 to 400,000 distinct CDR3 sequences, approximately 3.9% of them singletons. Specimen: PBMCs, collected 5 days after the yellow fever booster vaccination. These receptor sequences come from a man aged 18 to 30 who received the YFV17D yellow fever vaccine. Each CDR3 is given with its conserved first and last residue. The D gene is left open where the match is weak. Where a row states a size, it is once, few, many or the class of an expanded clone; other rows omit it.

size: .
D: .
J: TRBJ2-1
V: TRBV11-2
DNA: TGTGCCAGCAGCCCGTTAGAATCCGATGAGCAGTTCTTC
CDR3: CASSPLESDEQFF

size: .
D: TRBD2
J: TRBJ2-3
V: TRBV9
DNA: TGTGCCAGCAGCGTAGGACTAGCGGGGGCCTCGACAGATACGCAGTATTTT
CDR3: CASSVGLAGASTDTQYF

size: .
D: .
J: TRBJ2-3
V: TRBV20-1
DNA: TGCAGTGCTACCTCGGGGTGGCTAGCGCGTGGCACAGATACGCAGTATTTT
CDR3: CSATSGWLARGTDTQYF

size: many
D: .
J: TRBJ1-4
V: TRBV5-1
DNA: TGCGCCAGCAGCCCGGGGGGACTTAATGAAAAACTGTTTTTT
CDR3: CASSPGGLNEKLFF

size: many
D: .
J: TRBJ2-1
V: TRBV4-3
DNA: TGCGCCAGCAGTGGATATGCCGATGAGCAGTTCTTC
CDR3: CASSGYADEQFF

size: many
D: .
J: TRBJ2-4
V: TRBV19
DNA: TGTGCCAGTAGTATTAGACGAGCTTTAAACATTCAGTACTTC
CDR3: CASSIRRALNIQYF

size: .
D: .
J: TRBJ2-5
V: TRBV12-3/TRBV12-4
DNA: TGTGCCAGCAGTTTTGCAGCGTACCAAGAGACCCAGTACTTC
CDR3: CASSFAAYQETQYF

size: many
D: TRBD1
J: TRBJ2-3
V: TRBV7-2
DNA: TGTGCCAGCAGCTTCACACCGGGACAGATAAAAGATACGCAGTATTTT
CDR3: CASSFTPGQIKDTQYF

size: many
D: TRBD1
J: TRBJ2-1
V: TRBV6-1
DNA: TGTGCCAGCAGTCCGACAGGGGATCACAATGAGCAGTTCTTC
CDR3: CASSPTGDHNEQFF

size: few
D: .
J: TRBJ2-5
V: TRBV7-9
DNA: TGTGCCAGCAGCATCAGACGGGACAAAAAGGGAGAGACCCAGTACTTC
CDR3: CASSIRRDKKGETQYF

size: .
D: TRBD1
J: TRBJ2-4
V: TRBV4-3
DNA: TGCGCCAGCAGCCAAGAGGGGACAGTCACAAACATTCAGTACTTC
CDR3: CASSQEGTVTNIQYF

size: many
D: .
J: TRBJ1-2
V: TRBV5-1
DNA: TGCGCCAGCAGCCCCCCGAAGGCGGGTCGAGGCTACACCTTC
CDR3: CASSPPKAGRGYTF

size: .
D: .
J: TRBJ2-3
V: TRBV12-3/TRBV12-4
DNA: TGTGCCAGCAGACGGACAGACACAGATACGCAGTATTTT
CDR3: CASRRTDTDTQYF

size: many
D: .
J: TRBJ2-3
V: TRBV12-3/TRBV12-4
DNA: TGTGCCAGCAGCCCCACAAGGGAGCAGGCGCAGTATTTT
CDR3: CASSPTREQAQYF

size: .
D: .
J: TRBJ1-3
V: TRBV3-1
DNA: TGTGCCAGCAGCCAAGCCGGGTGGGGTGGAAACACCATATATTTT
CDR3: CASSQAGWGGNTIYF

size: .
D: .
J: TRBJ1-5
V: TRBV6-5
DNA: TGTGCCAGCAGTTACCAGGTGGATCAGCCCCAGCATTTT
CDR3: CASSYQVDQPQHF

size: few
D: TRBD1
J: TRBJ1-4
V: TRBV9
DNA: TGTGCCAGCAGCGCTGGACAGGGGGAGACAGAAAAACTGTTTTTT
CDR3: CASSAGQGETEKLFF

size: many
D: .
J: TRBJ2-7
V: TRBV2
DNA: TGTGCCAGCACGGGCTCCTACGAGCAGTACTTC
CDR3: CASTGSYEQYF

size: few
D: .
J: TRBJ1-2
V: TRBV28
DNA: TGTGCCAGCAGCTGGGCAGGGTACTATGGCTACACCTTC
CDR3: CASSWAGYYGYTF

size: few
D: .
J: TRBJ1-5
V: TRBV6-1
DNA: TGTGCCATTTCGTCCCCCCCCGGCAGGGTGAATCAGCCCCAGCATTTT
CDR3: CAISSPPGRVNQPQHF

size: many
D: .
J: TRBJ1-4
V: TRBV6-5
DNA: TGTGCCAGCAGCCCTAACAATGAAAAACTGTTTTTT
CDR3: CASSPNNEKLFF

size: many
D: TRBD1
J: TRBJ1-2
V: TRBV10-3
DNA: TGTGCCATCAGTGAGCCAACTACAGGGGTCTATGGCTACACCTTC
CDR3: CAISEPTTGVYGYTF

size: many
D: TRBD1
J: TRBJ2-4
V: TRBV12-3/TRBV12-4
DNA: TGTGCCAGCAGTTTAGCGTGGGACAGGGCACAAAGGCTAGCCAAAAACATTCAGTACTTC
CDR3: CASSLAWDRAQRLAKNIQYF

size: .
D: TRBD2
J: TRBJ2-2
V: TRBV27
DNA: TGTGCCAGCAGTTCCCCAGCGGGGGGCAACACCGGGGAGCTGTTTTTT
CDR3: CASSSPAGGNTGELFF

size: .
D: .
J: TRBJ2-5
V: TRBV7-2
DNA: TGTGCCAGCATAAGGGGGACTGGGGAGACCCAGTACTTC
CDR3: CASIRGTGETQYF

size: .
D: .
J: TRBJ2-3
V: TRBV30
DNA: TGTGCCTGGAGTGTACCCTCATCTAGCTACGCCACAGATACGCAGTATTTT
CDR3: CAWSVPSSSYATDTQYF

size: many
D: TRBD2
J: TRBJ2-5
V: TRBV11-1
DNA: TGTGCCAGCAGCTTAGCCCCGACTAGCCGGGAAGAGACCCAGTACTTC
CDR3: CASSLAPTSREETQYF

size: many
D: TRBD2
J: TRBJ2-1
V: TRBV12-3/TRBV12-4
DNA: TGTGCCAGCAATAGCGGGGGGCCATATGAGCAGTTCTTC
CDR3: CASNSGGPYEQFF

size: many
D: TRBD1
J: TRBJ1-1
V: TRBV5-6
DNA: TGTGCCAGCAGCCCGGGACAGGCCACCGTCGAAGCTTTCTTT
CDR3: CASSPGQATVEAFF

size: .
D: .
J: TRBJ2-1
V: TRBV4-3
DNA: TGCGCCAGCAGCCCTGATTTCCCAGGCAGCTCCTACAATGAGCAGTTCTTC
CDR3: CASSPDFPGSSYNEQFF

size: many
D: .
J: TRBJ1-2
V: TRBV5-6
DNA: TGTGCCAGCAGCTTGGAACTACACTTTCTGGGTGGCTACACCTTC
CDR3: CASSLELHFLGGYTF

size: .
D: .
J: TRBJ1-6
V: TRBV5-1
DNA: TGCGCCAGCAGCTTGGGGGCCCTCACCTCACCCCTCCACTTT
CDR3: CASSLGALTSPLHF

size: many
D: TRBD2
J: TRBJ2-2
V: TRBV4-2
DNA: TGTGCCAGCTGCGACCCGGGACTAGCCCACACCGGGGAGCTGTTTTTT
CDR3: CASCDPGLAHTGELFF

size: many
D: .
J: TRBJ2-7
V: TRBV7-9
DNA: TGTGCCAGCAGCTTTGGCGAAGCAGTTCACTACGAGCAGTACTTC
CDR3: CASSFGEAVHYEQYF

size: .
D: TRBD1
J: TRBJ2-5
V: TRBV7-6
DNA: TGTGCCACAGGACAGGGGGCGCAGGAGACCCAGTACTTC
CDR3: CATGQGAQETQYF

size: many
D: .
J: TRBJ1-2
V: TRBV5-5
DNA: TGTGCCAGCAGCTTGGTGGACAGATATGGCTACACCTTC
CDR3: CASSLVDRYGYTF

size: .
D: .
J: TRBJ2-7
V: TRBV6-5
DNA: TGTGCCAGCAGTTACGGACGGGACTCCTACGAGCAGTACTTC
CDR3: CASSYGRDSYEQYF

size: few
D: .
J: TRBJ2-5
V: TRBV19
DNA: TGTGCCAGTAGTATGGACGTGTCAGGGACCCAGTACTTC
CDR3: CASSMDVSGTQYF

size: .
D: TRBD1
J: TRBJ1-4
V: TRBV5-1
DNA: TGCGCCAGCAGTTACGTGGCCCTGGGACAGGGGAGAAATGAAAAACTGTTTTTT
CDR3: CASSYVALGQGRNEKLFF

size: few
D: .
J: TRBJ1-1
V: TRBV19
DNA: TGTGCCAGCACGGGTTGGGCTGAAGCTTTCTTT
CDR3: CASTGWAEAFF

size: many
D: TRBD2
J: TRBJ2-1
V: TRBV7-2
DNA: TGTGCCAGCAGCCCTAGACCGGGACTAGGCCACAATGAGCAGTTCTTC
CDR3: CASSPRPGLGHNEQFF

size: .
D: .
J: TRBJ2-1
V: TRBV7-2
DNA: TGTGCCAGCAGCCCCGTTTACAATGAGCAGTTCTTC
CDR3: CASSPVYNEQFF